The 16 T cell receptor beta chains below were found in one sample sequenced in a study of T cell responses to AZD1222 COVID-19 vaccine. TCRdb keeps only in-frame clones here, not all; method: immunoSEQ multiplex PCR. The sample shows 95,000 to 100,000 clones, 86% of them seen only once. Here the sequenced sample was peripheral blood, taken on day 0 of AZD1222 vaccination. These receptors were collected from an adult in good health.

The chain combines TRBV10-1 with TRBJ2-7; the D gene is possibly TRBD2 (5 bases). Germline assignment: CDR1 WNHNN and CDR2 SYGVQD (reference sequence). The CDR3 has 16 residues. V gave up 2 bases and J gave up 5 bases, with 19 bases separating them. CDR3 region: CASSESRARRRHEQYF. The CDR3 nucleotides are TGCGCCAGCAGTGAGAGTAGGGCCCGGAGGAGACACGAGCAGTACTTC.

CDR3 DNA: TGCGCCAGCAGCCCCATGACAGGGCAGAACACTGAAGCTTTCTTT. It codes for CASSPMTGQNTEAFF. The V call is TRBV5-1, the J call TRBJ1-1; 7 bases are a match to TRBD1. The CDR3 has 15 residues. Germline V gives CDR1 SGHRS, CDR2 YFSETQ. J was trimmed by 1 base and V by 4 bases; bases with no gene match: 7.

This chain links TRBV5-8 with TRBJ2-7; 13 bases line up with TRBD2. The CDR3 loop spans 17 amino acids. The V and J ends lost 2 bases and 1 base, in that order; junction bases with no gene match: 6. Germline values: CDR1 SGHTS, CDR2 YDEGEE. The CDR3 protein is CASSLGLAGDSSYEQYF. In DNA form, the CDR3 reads TGTGCCAGCAGCTTAGGACTAGCGGGGGACTCATCCTACGAGCAGTACTTC.

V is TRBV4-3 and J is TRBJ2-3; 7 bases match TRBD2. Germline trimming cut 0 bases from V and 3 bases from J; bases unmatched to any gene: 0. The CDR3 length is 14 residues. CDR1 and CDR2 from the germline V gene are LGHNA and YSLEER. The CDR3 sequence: CASSQERETDTQYF. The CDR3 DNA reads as TGCGCCAGCAGCCAAGAGCGGGAGACAGATACGCAGTATTTT.

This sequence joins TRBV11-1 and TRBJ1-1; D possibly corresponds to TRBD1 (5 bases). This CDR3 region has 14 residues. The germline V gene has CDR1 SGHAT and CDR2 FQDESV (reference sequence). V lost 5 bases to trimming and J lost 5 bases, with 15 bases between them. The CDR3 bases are TGTGCCAGCAGCAACCCGACAGAGATGACTGAAGCTTTCTTT. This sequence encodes CASSNPTEMTEAFF.

The CDR3 is CASSLVGAGPNSPLHF. The CDR3 DNA sequence: TGTGCCAGCAGCTTAGTTGGCGCCGGCCCTAATTCACCCCTCCACTTT. This sequence joins TRBV7-2 and TRBJ1-6; D ambiguous. V was shortened by 1 base and J by 6 bases, with 13 bases between the two germline ends. The CDR3 has 16 amino acids. Germline V gene sequence: CDR1 SGHTA, CDR2 FQGNSA.

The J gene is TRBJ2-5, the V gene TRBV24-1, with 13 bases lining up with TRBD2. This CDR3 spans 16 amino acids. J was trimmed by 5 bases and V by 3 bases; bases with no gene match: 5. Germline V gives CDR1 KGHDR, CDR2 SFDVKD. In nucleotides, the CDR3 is TGTGCCACCAGTGATCCCCGGACTAGCGGGAGTGAGACCCAGTACTTC. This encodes CATSDPRTSGSETQYF.

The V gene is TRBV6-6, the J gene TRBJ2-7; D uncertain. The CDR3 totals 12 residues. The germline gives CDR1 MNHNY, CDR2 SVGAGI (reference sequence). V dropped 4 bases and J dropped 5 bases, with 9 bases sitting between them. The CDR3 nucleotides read TGTGCCAGCAGTTCCCACTTAAACGAGCAGTACTTC. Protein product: CASSSHLNEQYF.

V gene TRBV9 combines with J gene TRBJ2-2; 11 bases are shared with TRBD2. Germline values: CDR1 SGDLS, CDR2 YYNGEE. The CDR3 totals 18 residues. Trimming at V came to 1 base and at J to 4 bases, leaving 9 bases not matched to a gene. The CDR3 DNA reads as TGTGCCAGCAGCGTAACGGCTAGCGGGAGGAGAGGCACCGGGGAGCTGTTTTTT. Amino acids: CASSVTASGRRGTGELFF.

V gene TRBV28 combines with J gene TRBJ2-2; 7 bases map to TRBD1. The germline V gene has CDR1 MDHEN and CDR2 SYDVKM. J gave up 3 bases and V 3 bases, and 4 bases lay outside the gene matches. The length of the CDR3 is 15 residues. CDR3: CASSLPQGYTGELFF. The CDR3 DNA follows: TGTGCCAGCAGTTTGCCACAGGGGTACACCGGGGAGCTGTTTTTT.

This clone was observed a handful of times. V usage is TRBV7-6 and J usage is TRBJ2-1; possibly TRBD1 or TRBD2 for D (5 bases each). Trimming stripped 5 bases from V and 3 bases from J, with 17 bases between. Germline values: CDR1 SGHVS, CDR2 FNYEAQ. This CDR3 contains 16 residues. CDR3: CASSLTSLGGYNEQFF. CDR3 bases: TGTGCCAGCAGCCTTACCAGCCTTGGGGGCTACAATGAGCAGTTCTTC.

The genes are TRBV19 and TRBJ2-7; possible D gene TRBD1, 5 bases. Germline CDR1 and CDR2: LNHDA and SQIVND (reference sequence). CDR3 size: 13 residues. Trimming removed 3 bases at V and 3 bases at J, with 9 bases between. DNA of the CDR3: TGTGCCAGTAGTATGGGGCAGGGCTACGAGCAGTACTTC. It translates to CASSMGQGYEQYF.

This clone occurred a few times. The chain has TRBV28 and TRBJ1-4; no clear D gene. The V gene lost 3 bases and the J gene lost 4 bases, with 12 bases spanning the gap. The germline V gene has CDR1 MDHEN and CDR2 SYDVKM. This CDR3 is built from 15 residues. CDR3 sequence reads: CASSLTLGGNEKLFF. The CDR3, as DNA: TGTGCCAGCAGTTTGACACTTGGCGGTAATGAAAAACTGTTTTTT.

CDR3 in DNA: TGTGCCAGCAGCTTATCGTGGGGCCTAGCGAGCTCCTACGAGCAGTACTTC. This sequence encodes CASSLSWGLASSYEQYF. V gene TRBV13 combines with J gene TRBJ2-7, with D possibly being TRBD2 (6 bases). The CDR3 sequence is 17 residues long. Trimming stripped 2 bases from V and 0 bases from J, with 17 bases between. The germline V gene encodes CDR1 PRHDT and CDR2 FYEKMQ (reference sequence).

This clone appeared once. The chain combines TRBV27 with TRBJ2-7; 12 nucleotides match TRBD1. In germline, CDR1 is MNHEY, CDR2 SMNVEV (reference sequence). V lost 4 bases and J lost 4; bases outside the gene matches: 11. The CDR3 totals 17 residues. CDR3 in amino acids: CASSSTRDRGLTYEQYF. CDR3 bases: TGTGCCAGCAGTTCAACTCGGGACAGGGGGCTAACTTACGAGCAGTACTTC.

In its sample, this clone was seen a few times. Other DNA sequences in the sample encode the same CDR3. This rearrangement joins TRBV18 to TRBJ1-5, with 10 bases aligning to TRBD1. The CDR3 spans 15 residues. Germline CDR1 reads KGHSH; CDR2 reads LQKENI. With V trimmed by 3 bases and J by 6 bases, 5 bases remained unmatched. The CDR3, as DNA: TGTGCCAGCTCACCGGGGACAGGGGTCGGTCAGCCCCAGCATTTT. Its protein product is CASSPGTGVGQPQHF.